Listed below are T cell receptor beta chains from one sample, sequenced in a study of OX40 agonist ivuxolimab in advanced cancers. Sequencing was performed with immunoSEQ multiplex PCR; in TCRdb, only in-frame clones are kept and a portion is missing. Here the sample spans tens of thousands of clones, around nine tenths being singletons. This specimen was CD4+ or CD8+ T cells sorted from blood, taken in a trial of the OX40 agonist ivuxolimab. The receptors here all came from an adult with an advanced solid tumor such as melanoma, head and neck, liver or kidney cancer. The CDR3 runs from the conserved cysteine through the conserved F or W. A D gene is named only where the DNA matches it firmly.

TRBD2,TRBJ2-1,TRBV4-2,TGTGCCAGCAGCCCGCAACCGGGACTAGCGGGACATGAGCAGTTCTTC,CASSPQPGLAGHEQFF
NA,TRBJ2-7,TRBV6-1,TGTGCCAGCAGTGAAGTAAGGGCCTACGAGCAGTACTTC,CASSEVRAYEQYF
NA,TRBJ2-2,TRBV9,TGTGCCAGCAGCGTAGAGGGCGACCCGAACACCGGGGAGCTGTTTTTT,CASSVEGDPNTGELFF
TRBD2,TRBJ2-1,TRBV9,TGTGCCAGCAGCCCCCGGACTAGCGGTCTCCCGAGCTCCTACAATGAGCAGTTCTTC,CASSPRTSGLPSSYNEQFF
TRBD1,TRBJ1-4,TRBV18,TGTGCCAGCTCCTTGGACAGGGGCGGAGAAAAACTGTTTTTT,CASSLDRGGEKLFF
NA,TRBJ2-1,TRBV7-9,TGTGCCAGCAGCTTTATGGGGCTTGTAGGGATCTTC,CASSFMGLVGIF
NA,TRBJ2-3,TRBV6-4,TGTGCCAGCAGTGAACAGGGCCCAGATACGCAGTATTTT,CASSEQGPDTQYF
TRBD2,TRBJ2-1,TRBV27,TGTGCCAGCAGTTTATGGGAGACTAGCGGGTCCGAAGGTGAGCAGTTCTTC,CASSLWETSGSEGEQFF
NA,TRBJ1-2,TRBV2,TGTGCCAGCAGTGAGGACAGAAACTATGGCTACACCTTC,CASSEDRNYGYTF
TRBD1,TRBJ2-2,TRBV5-6,TGTGCCAGCAGCTTGGCCCCAGACAGGGCGGGTGCCGGGGAGCTGTTTTTT,CASSLAPDRAGAGELFF
NA,TRBJ1-3,TRBV7-3,TGTGCCAGCAGCCCAGGGGACACGAACTCTGGAAACACCATATATTTT,CASSPGDTNSGNTIYF